This T cell receptor (beta chain) was identified in a study of cytomegalovirus exposure and HLA in healthy donors. The germline V gene encodes CDR1 SGDLS and CDR2 YYNGEE. V lost 0 bases and J lost 0, with 8 bases in between. The CDR3 has 15 amino acids. The PCR employed 60 Vbeta primers together with 13 Jbeta primers. The repertoire was sequenced with immunoSEQ multiplex PCR; TCRdb's copy has only in-frame clones and lacks some. The sample has about 120,000 clones, over 80% seen once; the top ten hold over 0.2%. This clone was observed once. Sample: PBMCs. This clonotype was obtained from a man in his fifties or sixties in good health and CMV-seronegative. The chain links TRBV9 to TRBJ2-3, with a weak D call TRBD1 (5 bases). DNA of the CDR3: TGTGCCAGCAGCGTAGTAGGGGAAAGCACAGATACGCAGTATTTT. Translated: CASSVVGESTDTQYF.